A single sample gave rise to the 3 T cell receptor beta chains below, sequenced in a study of blood T cell repertoires in COVID-19. Profiling relied on immunoSEQ multiplex PCR, and the TCRdb table lists in-frame clones only, not all of them. This table has 58,000 or so clones, approximately 90% appearing once. Sequenced sample: peripheral blood. These receptor sequences come from an older woman with active COVID-19.

The rearrangement uses TRBV6-1 and TRBJ2-3; D is possibly TRBD2 (6 bases). The V and J ends lost 2 bases and 5 bases respectively, with 14 bases between them. Germline CDR1 reads MNHNS; CDR2 reads SASEGT. The length of the CDR3 is 15 residues. The CDR3: CASSEKPSARDTQYF. In nucleotides, the CDR3 is TGTGCCAGCAGTGAAAAGCCTAGCGCTCGAGATACGCAGTATTTT.

V usage is TRBV24-1 and J usage is TRBJ1-2; D perhaps matches TRBD1 (6 bases). The V gene's germline CDR1 is KGHDR and CDR2 SFDVKD. There are 14 residues in the CDR3. The V end lost 5 bases, the J end lost 6 bases, and 15 bases lay between the germline ends. CDR3 nucleotide sequence: TGTGCCACCAGTGCGGCAGGGGATTGGGATGGCTACACCTTC. Translated: CATSAAGDWDGYTF.

The chain combines TRBV30 with TRBJ2-3, with D perhaps TRBD1 (7 bases). Trimming took 1 base from V and 4 from J, leaving 18 bases between them. The CDR3 is made up of 16 amino acids. CDR1 is GTSNPN and CDR2 is SVGIG in the germline V gene (reference sequence). The chain's CDR3 is CAWSDRGRRRADTQYF. The CDR3 coding sequence is TGTGCCTGGAGTGACAGGGGTCGCCGGAGGGCAGATACGCAGTATTTT.